Listed below are T cell receptor beta chains from one sample, sequenced in a study of blood T cell repertoires in COVID-19. The table came from immunoSEQ multiplex PCR; TCRdb's copy has only in-frame clones and leaves some out. The sample gives a few hundred thousand clones, 85% to 90% of which show up once; about 6% is in the top ten. Material for sequencing was peripheral blood. All receptors come from a man in his 60s who had recovered from COVID-19. CDR3s include the opening cysteine and the closing phenylalanine or tryptophan. A D gene is named only where the DNA matches it firmly. The size entry is marked missing in some rows and otherwise reads once, few, many or a size class.

size: -
J: TRBJ2-5
V: TRBV10-2
D: -
CDR3: CASRRLTGSGLETQYF
DNA: TGCGCCAGCAGACGTCTAACGGGGAGTGGATTGGAGACCCAGTACTTC

size: -
J: TRBJ2-1
V: TRBV18
D: TRBD1
CDR3: CASSPPRGQGPYNEQFF
DNA: TGTGCCAGCTCACCACCAAGGGGACAGGGGCCCTACAATGAGCAGTTCTTC

size: -
J: TRBJ1-2
V: TRBV6-2/TRBV6-3
D: -
CDR3: CASSYVRGYTF
DNA: TGTGCCAGCAGTTACGTCCGGGGCTACACCTTC

size: -
J: TRBJ1-6
V: TRBV5-5
D: -
CDR3: CASSPGSWGALHF
DNA: TGTGCCAGCAGCCCTGGATCGTGGGGGGCCCTCCACTTT

size: -
J: TRBJ2-2
V: TRBV7-2
D: TRBD2
CDR3: CASSPAGGRATGELFF
DNA: TGTGCCAGCAGCCCAGCGGGGGGGCGGGCCACCGGGGAGCTGTTTTTT

size: -
J: TRBJ2-5
V: TRBV27
D: TRBD2
CDR3: CASSTQLAGGQGTQYF
DNA: TGTGCCAGCAGTACTCAACTAGCGGGAGGGCAGGGGACCCAGTACTTC

size: once
J: TRBJ2-4
V: TRBV6-6
D: -
CDR3: CASSYPGVDKNIQYF
DNA: TGTGCCAGCAGTTACCCAGGGGTCGACAAAAACATTCAGTACTTC

size: -
J: TRBJ2-7
V: TRBV3-1/TRBV3-2
D: -
CDR3: CASSQDNRRGEQYF
DNA: TGTGCCAGCAGTCAAGATAATAGAAGGGGCGAGCAGTACTTC

size: few
J: TRBJ2-2
V: TRBV18
D: TRBD1
CDR3: CASSRYGRDRRGNTGELFF
DNA: TGTGCCAGCTCGCGATACGGCCGGGACAGGAGAGGGAACACCGGGGAGCTGTTTTTT

size: -
J: TRBJ1-1
V: TRBV30
D: TRBD1
CDR3: CAWSQLRDRGGTEAFF
DNA: TGTGCCTGGAGTCAACTCCGGGACAGGGGAGGAACTGAAGCTTTCTTT

size: -
J: TRBJ1-2
V: TRBV27
D: -
CDR3: CASSPRRGPYGYTF
DNA: TGTGCCAGCAGTCCCAGGCGAGGGCCGTATGGCTACACCTTC

size: -
J: TRBJ1-1
V: TRBV18
D: -
CDR3: CASSPGEEQVRSWTEAFF
DNA: TGTGCCAGCTCACCGGGGGAGGAGCAGGTTAGGTCTTGGACTGAAGCTTTCTTT

size: -
J: TRBJ2-7
V: TRBV4-1
D: TRBD2
CDR3: CASSLSLAASYEQYF
DNA: TGCGCCAGCAGCCTTTCACTAGCGGCCTCCTACGAGCAGTACTTC

size: -
J: TRBJ1-2
V: TRBV27
D: -
CDR3: CASSPVGVDGYTF
DNA: TGTGCCAGCAGCCCGGTTGGAGTGGATGGCTACACCTTC

size: -
J: TRBJ1-1
V: TRBV5-1
D: -
CDR3: CASSLDGGHTEAFF
DNA: TGCGCCAGCAGCTTGGACGGGGGACACACTGAAGCTTTCTTT

size: -
J: TRBJ2-7
V: TRBV5-1
D: TRBD1
CDR3: CASTYTGTGSYEQYF
DNA: TGCGCCAGCACTTATACCGGGACAGGGAGCTACGAGCAGTACTTC

size: -
J: TRBJ2-1
V: TRBV10-3
D: TRBD2
CDR3: CAISESRGSSGSYNEQFF
DNA: TGTGCCATCAGTGAGTCGAGGGGATCTAGCGGGAGCTACAATGAGCAGTTCTTC

size: -
J: TRBJ2-5
V: TRBV30
D: -
CDR3: CAWSRHKETQYF
DNA: TGTGCCTGGAGTCGTCACAAAGAGACCCAGTACTTC

size: -
J: TRBJ1-1
V: TRBV28
D: -
CDR3: CASHGGVDTEAFF
DNA: TGTGCCAGCCACGGGGGGGTGGACACTGAAGCTTTCTTT

size: -
J: TRBJ2-1
V: TRBV18
D: TRBD2
CDR3: CASSPGTSGGAGEQFF
DNA: TGTGCCAGCTCACCTGGGACTAGCGGGGGGGCTGGTGAGCAGTTCTTC

size: -
J: TRBJ2-7
V: TRBV5-1
D: TRBD2
CDR3: CASSLLGGRTYEQYF
DNA: TGCGCCAGCAGCTTGTTGGGCGGGAGGACTTACGAGCAGTACTTC

size: -
J: TRBJ2-2
V: TRBV6-5
D: -
CDR3: CASRRPGGGELFF
DNA: TGTGCCAGCAGGAGGCCCGGGGGCGGGGAGCTGTTTTTT

size: -
J: TRBJ2-1
V: TRBV27
D: TRBD2
CDR3: CASSEYGLADSYNEQFF
DNA: TGTGCCAGCAGTGAGTACGGACTAGCGGACTCCTACAATGAGCAGTTCTTC

size: -
J: TRBJ2-3
V: TRBV6-5
D: -
CDR3: CASSYRGSADTQYF
DNA: TGTGCCAGCAGTTATCGGGGGAGCGCAGATACGCAGTATTTT

size: -
J: TRBJ2-5
V: TRBV19
D: -
CDR3: CASSVTGGEETQYF
DNA: TGTGCCAGTAGTGTTACAGGGGGGGAAGAGACCCAGTACTTC

size: -
J: TRBJ2-5
V: TRBV5-1
D: -
CDR3: CASSPEGGTQYF
DNA: TGCGCCAGCAGCCCCGAGGGCGGGACCCAGTACTTC

size: few
J: TRBJ1-2
V: TRBV28
D: TRBD1
CDR3: CASSPGGQGGYTF
DNA: TGTGCCAGCAGTCCAGGGGGCCAGGGTGGCTACACCTTC

size: -
J: TRBJ1-2
V: TRBV3-1/TRBV3-2
D: TRBD1
CDR3: CASTPGQGGYGYTF
DNA: TGTGCCAGCACCCCGGGACAGGGAGGCTATGGCTACACCTTC

size: many
J: TRBJ1-5
V: TRBV21-1
D: -
CDR3: CASTPGQGRNQPQHF
DNA: TGTGCCAGCACCCCGGGACAGGGACGCAATCAGCCCCAGCATTTT

size: -
J: TRBJ1-2
V: TRBV4-2
D: TRBD1
CDR3: CASSQEGQGRYGYTF
DNA: TGTGCCAGCAGCCAAGAGGGACAGGGGAGATATGGCTACACCTTC

size: -
J: TRBJ1-1
V: TRBV15
D: -
CDR3: CATRVVGAGPGAAFF
DNA: TGTGCCACCAGGGTGGTAGGGGCGGGGCCCGGCGCGGCTTTCTTT

size: -
J: TRBJ1-4
V: TRBV6-5
D: -
CDR3: CASRRTGGEKLFF
DNA: TGTGCCAGCAGAAGGACCGGAGGGGAAAAACTGTTTTTT

size: -
J: TRBJ2-3
V: TRBV19
D: TRBD1
CDR3: CASSPRQGGSADTQYF
DNA: TGTGCCAGTAGTCCCCGACAGGGGGGTAGTGCAGATACGCAGTATTTT

size: -
J: TRBJ2-7
V: TRBV5-1
D: TRBD2
CDR3: CASSSGLAGGEEQYF
DNA: TGCGCCAGCAGCTCCGGACTAGCGGGAGGAGAAGAGCAGTACTTC

size: -
J: TRBJ2-5
V: TRBV24-1
D: TRBD1
CDR3: CATSDQRTGVWETQYF
DNA: TGTGCCACCAGTGATCAACGGACAGGGGTTTGGGAGACCCAGTACTTC

size: once
J: TRBJ1-4
V: TRBV18
D: -
CDR3: CASSGMTATNEKLFF
DNA: TGTGCCAGCTCGGGAATGACAGCAACTAATGAAAAACTGTTTTTT

size: -
J: TRBJ2-1
V: TRBV7-2
D: TRBD1
CDR3: CASSTDRGIYNEQFF
DNA: TGTGCCAGCAGTACGGACAGGGGAATCTACAATGAGCAGTTCTTC

size: -
J: TRBJ2-3
V: TRBV13
D: -
CDR3: CASSLSSSTDTQYF
DNA: TGTGCCAGCAGCCTCTCCTCTAGCACAGATACGCAGTATTTT

size: -
J: TRBJ2-7
V: TRBV3-1/TRBV3-2
D: -
CDR3: CASSPGTFSYEQYF
DNA: TGTGCCAGCAGCCCCGGGACATTCTCCTACGAGCAGTACTTC

size: -
J: TRBJ2-1
V: TRBV6-5
D: TRBD1
CDR3: CASTQRQGAGEQFF
DNA: TGTGCCAGCACTCAAAGACAGGGGGCCGGGGAGCAGTTCTTC

size: -
J: TRBJ1-6
V: TRBV9
D: TRBD1
CDR3: CASSADRGTSPLHF
DNA: TGTGCCAGCAGCGCGGACAGGGGTACGTCACCCCTCCACTTT

size: -
J: TRBJ2-1
V: TRBV10-1
D: -
CDR3: CASSFTESSYNEQFF
DNA: TGCGCCAGCAGTTTCACAGAGAGCTCCTACAATGAGCAGTTCTTC

size: -
J: TRBJ2-7
V: TRBV11-3
D: -
CDR3: CASSLLGVWPLYEQYF
DNA: TGTGCCAGCAGCTTATTGGGCGTGTGGCCCTTGTACGAGCAGTACTTC

size: -
J: TRBJ1-1
V: TRBV5-1
D: TRBD1
CDR3: CASSSGQGAANTEAFF
DNA: TGCGCCAGCAGCTCCGGACAGGGGGCTGCGAACACTGAAGCTTTCTTT

size: -
J: TRBJ2-7
V: TRBV24-1
D: TRBD1
CDR3: CATSDRTGDSYEQYF
DNA: TGTGCCACCAGTGACCGTACAGGGGACTCCTACGAGCAGTACTTC

size: -
J: TRBJ2-1
V: TRBV7-8
D: -
CDR3: CASSLAGHLGTSNEQFF
DNA: TGTGCCAGCAGCTTAGCGGGACACCTCGGGACCAGCAATGAGCAGTTCTTC

size: -
J: TRBJ1-1
V: TRBV24-1
D: -
CDR3: CATRRGPNTEAFF
DNA: TGTGCCACCCGGCGGGGGCCGAACACTGAAGCTTTCTTT

size: -
J: TRBJ1-1
V: TRBV7-3
D: -
CDR3: CASSTHKAGGEAFF
DNA: TGTGCCAGCAGCACGCACAAAGCCGGAGGTGAAGCTTTCTTT

size: -
J: TRBJ1-1
V: TRBV12-3/TRBV12-4
D: -
CDR3: CASSFREFTEAFF
DNA: TGTGCCAGCAGTTTTCGGGAGTTCACTGAAGCTTTCTTT

size: -
J: TRBJ2-6
V: TRBV29-1
D: TRBD1
CDR3: CSVLQGAAGANVLTF
DNA: TGCAGCGTATTACAGGGGGCGGCTGGGGCCAACGTCCTGACTTTC

size: -
J: TRBJ2-6
V: TRBV19
D: TRBD2
CDR3: CASREGLAVSGANVLTF
DNA: TGTGCCAGTAGAGAGGGACTAGCGGTATCCGGGGCCAACGTCCTGACTTTC